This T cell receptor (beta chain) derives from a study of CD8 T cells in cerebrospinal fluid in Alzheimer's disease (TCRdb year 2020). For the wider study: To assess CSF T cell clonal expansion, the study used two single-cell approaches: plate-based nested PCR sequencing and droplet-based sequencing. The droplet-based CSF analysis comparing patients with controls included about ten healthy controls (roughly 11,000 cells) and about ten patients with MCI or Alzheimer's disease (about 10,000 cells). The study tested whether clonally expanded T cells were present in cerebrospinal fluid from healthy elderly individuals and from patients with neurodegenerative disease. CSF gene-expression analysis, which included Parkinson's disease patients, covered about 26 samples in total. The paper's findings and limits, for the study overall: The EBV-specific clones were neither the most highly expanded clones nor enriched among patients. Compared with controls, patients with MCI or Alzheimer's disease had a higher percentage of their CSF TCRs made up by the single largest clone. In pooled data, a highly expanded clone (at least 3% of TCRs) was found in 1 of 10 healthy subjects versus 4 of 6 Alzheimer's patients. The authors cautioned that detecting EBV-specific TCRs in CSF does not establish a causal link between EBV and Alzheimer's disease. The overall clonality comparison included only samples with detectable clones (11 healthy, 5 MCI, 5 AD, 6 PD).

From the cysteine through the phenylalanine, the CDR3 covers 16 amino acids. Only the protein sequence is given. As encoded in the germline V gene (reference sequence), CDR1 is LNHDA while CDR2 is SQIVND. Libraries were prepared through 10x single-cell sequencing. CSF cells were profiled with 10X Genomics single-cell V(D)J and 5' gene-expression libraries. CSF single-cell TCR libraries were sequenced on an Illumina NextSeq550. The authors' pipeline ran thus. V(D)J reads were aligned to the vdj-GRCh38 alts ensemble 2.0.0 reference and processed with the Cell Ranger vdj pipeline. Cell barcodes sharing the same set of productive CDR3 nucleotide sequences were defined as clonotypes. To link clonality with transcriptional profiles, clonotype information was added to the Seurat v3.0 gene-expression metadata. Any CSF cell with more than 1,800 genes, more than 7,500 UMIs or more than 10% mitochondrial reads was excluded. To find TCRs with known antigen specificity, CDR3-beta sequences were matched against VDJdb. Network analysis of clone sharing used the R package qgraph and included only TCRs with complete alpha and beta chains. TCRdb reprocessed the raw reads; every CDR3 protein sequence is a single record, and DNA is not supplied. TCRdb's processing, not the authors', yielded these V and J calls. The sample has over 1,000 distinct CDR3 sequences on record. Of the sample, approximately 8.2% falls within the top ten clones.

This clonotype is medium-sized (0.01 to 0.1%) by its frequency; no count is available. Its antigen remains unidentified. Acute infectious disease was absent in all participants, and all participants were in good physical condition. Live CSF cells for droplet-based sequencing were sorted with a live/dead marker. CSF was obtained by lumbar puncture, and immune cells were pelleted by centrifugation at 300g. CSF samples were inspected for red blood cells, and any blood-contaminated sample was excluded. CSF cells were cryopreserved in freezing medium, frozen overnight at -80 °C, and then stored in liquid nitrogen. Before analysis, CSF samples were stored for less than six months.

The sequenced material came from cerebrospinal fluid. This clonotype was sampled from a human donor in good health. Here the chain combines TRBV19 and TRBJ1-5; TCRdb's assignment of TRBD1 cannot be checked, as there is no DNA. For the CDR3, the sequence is CASSPPLDSFNQPQHF.